This entry concerns a single TCR beta chain. The entry originates in a study of technical replicates of blood from several donors. Clones were sequenced by immunoSEQ multiplex PCR, and TCRdb holds only the in-frame ones, with some missing. The sample lists 85,000 to 100,000 clones, almost 96% occurring once. From germline, CDR1 is MNHEY and CDR2 SVGAGI. The V and J ends lost 6 bases and 0 bases, in that order; junction bases with no gene match: 5. CDR3 size: 15 residues. What was sequenced was T cells isolated from PBMCs. The V gene is TRBV6-5, the J gene TRBJ2-1; 7 bases agree with TRBD1. The source of this sequence is a human donor in good health. The CDR3, as DNA: TGTGCCAGCAGGGTACAGGGGAGCTCCTACAATGAGCAGTTCTTC. This encodes CASRVQGSSYNEQFF.